One sample yielded the 30 T cell receptor beta chains listed below, sequenced in a study of T cell responses to AZD1222 COVID-19 vaccine. Profiled with immunoSEQ multiplex PCR; TCRdb holds only in-frame clones, not every one. Counted here are about 130,000 clones, 80% to 95% occurring once; the ten biggest clones make up around 3.3%. The source was peripheral blood, collected on day 0 of AZD1222 vaccination. These receptor sequences come from an adult in good health.

The chain uses TRBV7-3 and TRBJ2-3, with D maybe TRBD1 (6 bases). Germline V CDR1 and CDR2: SGHTA, FQGTGA. The V and J ends lost 2 bases and 0 bases respectively, with 6 bases between them. The CDR3 has 14 amino acids. The CDR3 DNA follows: TGTGCCAGCAGCTTAGGACAGAGCACAGATACGCAGTATTTT. It codes for CASSLGQSTDTQYF. The variable domain in full, completed from reference TRBV7-3 and TRBJ2-3, reads GAGVSQTPSNKVTEKGKYVELRCDPISGHTALYWYRQSLGQGPEFLIYFQGTGAADDSGLPNDRFFAVRPEGSVSTLKIQRTERGDSAVYLCASSLGQSTDTQYFGPGTRLTVL.

The chain couples TRBV15 to TRBJ2-5; D gene uncertain. V was cut by 5 bases and J by 1 base, with 5 bases left in between. Germline V gene sequence: CDR1 LNHNV, CDR2 YYDKDF (reference sequence). The length of the CDR3 is 12 residues. In DNA form, the CDR3 reads TGTGCCACCAGCCCGACCCAAGAGACCCAGTACTTC. Protein product: CATSPTQETQYF.

The chain links TRBV12-3 or TRBV12-4 to TRBJ1-4; 7 bases align to TRBD1. There are 13 residues in the CDR3. V was clipped by 5 bases and J by 8 bases; unmatched bases: 5. The CDR3 region is CASSPGQTEKLFF. The CDR3 DNA reads TGTGCCAGCAGTCCGGGACAGACAGAAAAACTGTTTTTT.

The chain carries TRBV6-6 and TRBJ2-7; the match to TRBD2 covers 13 bases. The germline V gene encodes CDR1 MNHNY and CDR2 SVGAGI (reference sequence). After removal of 5 bases from V and 2 bases from J, the junction contained 3 bases not matched to a gene. This CDR3 has 15 amino acids. DNA for the CDR3: TGTGCCAGCAGTAAGGGACTAGCGGGACCCTACGAGCAGTACTTC. It translates to CASSKGLAGPYEQYF.

The rearrangement joins TRBV2 to TRBJ1-1; D possibly corresponds to TRBD1 (5 bases). V lost 2 bases to trimming and J lost 5 bases, with 15 bases between them. CDR1 is SNHLY and CDR2 is FYNNEI in the germline V gene. The CDR3 has 15 amino acids. CDR3 bases: TGTGCCAGCAGTGAACGAGGGGCAGAGCGAACTGAAGCTTTCTTT. This sequence encodes CASSERGAERTEAFF.

The chain has TRBV6-6 and TRBJ1-2; a weak D match, TRBD1 (6 bases). V lost 6 bases, J lost 3 bases, and 17 bases lay in between. Germline V CDR1 and CDR2: MNHNY, SVGAGI (reference sequence). This CDR3 has 15 residues. The CDR3 DNA follows: TGTGCCAGCAGAGGGGGGGATATAGGCCACTATGGCTACACCTTC. This codes for CASRGGDIGHYGYTF.

This chain joins TRBV19 and TRBJ1-6; 7 bases align to TRBD1. The CDR3 is made up of 14 amino acids. Trimming took 3 bases from V and 7 from J; bases not matched to a gene: 3. CDR1 LNHDA and CDR2 SQIVND come from the germline V gene (reference sequence). The CDR3 DNA reads TGTGCCAGTAGTATTCGGGACAGCAATTCACCCCTCCACTTT. Translating it yields CASSIRDSNSPLHF.

The chain uses TRBV7-9 and TRBJ2-5; 9 nucleotides align to TRBD2. Germline V CDR1 and CDR2: SEHNR, FQNEAQ (reference sequence). V trimming: 1 base; J trimming: 5 bases; junction bases outside the gene matches: 5. This CDR3 is 15 amino acids long. As DNA, the CDR3 is TGTGCCAGCAGCTTAGTATTAGCGGGAGCGGAGACCCAGTACTTC. Protein product: CASSLVLAGAETQYF.

A remark on this clone: A read error may account for a junction end that differs from germline. Other DNA sequences in the same sample also yield this CDR3. The rearrangement uses TRBV6-5 and TRBJ2-7; TRBD1 agrees at 9 bases. Germline CDR1 MNHEY, CDR2 SVGAGI. This CDR3 spans 13 amino acids. CDR3 loop: CASSRDRDYEQYF. The CDR3 nucleotides read TGTGCCAGCAGTCGGGACAGGGACTACGAGCAATACTTC.

The CDR3 region has the DNA TGTGCCAGCAGCCCGCGGGGGTTTGAAAAACTGTTTTTT. Translating gives CASSPRGFEKLFF. The rearrangement joins TRBV3-1 (or the pseudogene TRBV3-2) to TRBJ1-4; tentatively, D is TRBD1 (5 bases). Germline V gene data show CDR1 as LGHDT and CDR2 as YNNKEL (reference sequence). The CDR3 extends over 13 amino acids. V was pared by 4 bases and J by 7 bases, with 10 bases between.

V and J are TRBV18 and TRBJ2-2; D unclear. Germline CDR1 reads KGHSH; CDR2 reads LQKENI. Trimming pared 3 bases from V and 3 bases from J, leaving 8 bases between. This CDR3 spans 14 amino acids. CDR3 sequence: CASSPGKDTGELFF. DNA of the CDR3: TGTGCCAGCTCACCGGGGAAGGACACCGGGGAGCTGTTTTTT.

In regard to this clone: The germline gene is not matched at one end of the junction; a read error may be the cause. Here the CDR3 DNA reads TGTGCCAGCAGGTACTTCTCGGGGCTTAATAATTCACCCCTCCACTTT. This translates into CASRYFSGLNNSPLHF. The rearrangement uses TRBV6-5 and TRBJ1-6; a weak D match, TRBD1 (5 bases). The germline CDR1 and CDR2 sequences are MNHEY and SVGAGI. This CDR3 has 16 amino acids.

The chain has TRBV21-1 and TRBJ1-3; TRBD1, the table's D call, was not compared with the DNA. TRBV21-1 is marked as a pseudogene. There are 16 residues in the CDR3. The CDR3 region is CASSTNRKNSGNTIYF. The DNA for the CDR3 is TGTGCCAGCAGCACAAACAGGAAAAACTCTGGAAACACCATATATTTT.

V usage is TRBV5-1 and J usage is TRBJ2-2; 7 bases are shared with TRBD1. The V and J ends lost 0 bases and 1 base, in that order; junction bases with no gene match: 0. CDR1 SGHRS and CDR2 YFSETQ come from the germline V gene. This CDR3 is built from 15 residues. The CDR3 region is CASSLGTGNTGELFF. The CDR3, as DNA: TGCGCCAGCAGCTTGGGGACAGGGAACACCGGGGAGCTGTTTTTT.

This sequence joins TRBV10-3 and TRBJ1-5, with a tentative D call TRBD1 (5 bases). V was clipped by 2 bases and J by 6 bases, with 11 bases between them. CDR1 is ENHRY, CDR2 SYGVKD, per germline. The CDR3 is 14 residues long. CDR3 nucleotide sequence: TGTGCCATCAGTGAGACAGGAAGCGGTCAGCCCCAGCATTTT. Translated, it gives CAISETGSGQPQHF.

Regarding this clone: One junction end disagrees with the germline gene, perhaps due to a read error. The chain employs TRBV6-1 and TRBJ1-5, with 9 bases fitting TRBD1. This CDR3 has 15 residues. Germline V gene sequence: CDR1 MNHNS, CDR2 SASEGT. CDR3 coding DNA: TGTGCCAGCAGCGAAGACGGACAGGGGTGGCAGCCCCAGCATTTT. It encodes CASSEDGQGWQPQHF.

The rearrangement links TRBV27 to TRBJ1-2; D remains unclear. Germline loops: CDR1 MNHEY, CDR2 SMNVEV (reference sequence). The CDR3 runs 14 residues. Trimming shortened V by 2 bases and J by 4 bases, and 11 bases separated the two germline ends. The CDR3 DNA follows: TGTGCCAGCAGTTTAGAGGGTCGGGGCTATGGCTACACCTTC. Encoded protein: CASSLEGRGYGYTF.

The V and J genes are TRBV6-1 and TRBJ1-2, with a weak D call TRBD1 (5 bases). V dropped 0 bases and J dropped 4 bases, with 18 bases sitting between them. The CDR3 length is 17 residues. Germline V CDR1 and CDR2: MNHNS, SASEGT. The CDR3 DNA reads TGTGCCAGCAGTGAAGCGCTCAGGACAACAACTACCTATGGCTACACCTTC. Amino acids: CASSEALRTTTTYGYTF.

The rearrangement links TRBV18 to TRBJ2-2; no firm D call. V lost 6 bases to trimming and J lost 2 bases, with 10 bases between them. From germline, CDR1 is KGHSH and CDR2 LQKENI. The CDR3 spans 14 residues. CDR3 nucleotides: TGTGCCAGCTCGCCCCTAACTAACACCGGGGAGCTGTTTTTT. Encoded protein: CASSPLTNTGELFF.

V usage is TRBV7-9 and J usage is TRBJ1-2, with D hard to call. The ends were cut back, 5 bases at V and 2 bases at J, with 6 bases in the middle. This CDR3 region has 12 residues. Germline loops: CDR1 SEHNR, CDR2 FQNEAQ (reference sequence). CDR3 nucleotide sequence: TGTGCCAGCAGCGCACAGAACTATGGCTACACCTTC. This sequence encodes CASSAQNYGYTF. Drawing the rest from reference TRBV7-9 and TRBJ1-2, the complete variable domain is DTGVSQNPRHKITKRGQNVTFRCDPISEHNRLYWYRQTLGQGPEFLTYFQNEAQLEKSRLLSDRFSAERPKGSFSTLEIQRTEQGDSAMYLCASSAQNYGYTFGSGTRLTVV.

The chain joins TRBV6-2 or TRBV6-3 to TRBJ1-1; D may be TRBD1 (6 bases). Germline assignment: CDR1 MNHEY and CDR2 SVGEGT. CDR3 length: 15 residues. Trimming took off 5 bases at V and 1 base at J, with 14 bases between the two ends. The CDR3, as DNA: TGTGCCAGCAGTCCCGGGACATTGGCGAACACTGAAGCTTTCTTT. It yields the protein CASSPGTLANTEAFF.

The chain's CDR3 is CASSPGDGDYNEQFF. CDR3 DNA: TGCGCCAGCAGCCCCGGGGACGGAGACTACAATGAGCAGTTCTTC. The chain has TRBV4-1 and TRBJ2-1; D assignment may be TRBD1 or TRBD2 (5 bases each). CDR1 MGHRA and CDR2 YSYEKL come from the germline V gene. This CDR3 has 15 amino acids. Trimming cost V 4 bases and J 3 bases, with 13 bases left between them.

This clone was seen once. Here the CDR3 reads CASSSRGNTEAFF. CDR3 coding DNA: TGTGCCAGCAGTTCCAGAGGGAACACTGAAGCTTTCTTT. The chain employs TRBV6-5 and TRBJ1-1; no definite D call. Germline values: CDR1 MNHEY, CDR2 SVGAGI. The V end was cut by 4 bases, the J end by 1 base, with 7 bases between. The CDR3 consists of 13 residues.

The J gene is TRBJ1-2, the V gene TRBV4-1; 9 positions match TRBD1. The CDR3 is 17 amino acids. With V trimmed by 0 bases and J by 8 bases, 13 bases remained unmatched. The germline gives CDR1 MGHRA, CDR2 YSYEKL. CDR3 sequence: CASSQDRETGGRRGYTF. The CDR3 DNA is TGCGCCAGCAGCCAAGATAGGGAGACAGGGGGAAGGCGAGGCTACACCTTC.

CDR3 coding DNA: TGTGCCACCAGTGACCCCAACGAGGTCGAGCAGTTCTTC. Its translation: CATSDPNEVEQFF. The chain couples TRBV24-1 to TRBJ2-1; D uncertain. The CDR3 loop spans 13 amino acids. Germline V gives CDR1 KGHDR, CDR2 SFDVKD. The V end was cut by 4 bases, the J end by 10 bases, with 13 bases between.

In nucleotides, the CDR3 is TGTGCCAGCAGCTTGGATGGTGCAGGGGGTAATGAAAAACTGTTTTTT. Translated, it gives CASSLDGAGGNEKLFF. The V gene is TRBV28, the J gene TRBJ1-4; TRBD1 agrees at 7 bases. Per germline, CDR1 MDHEN and CDR2 SYDVKM. V dropped 6 bases and J dropped 4; count of bases not matched to a gene: 11. The CDR3 covers 16 residues.

The rearrangement links TRBV5-6 to TRBJ2-1; 11 bases line up with TRBD2. V trimming: 5 bases; J trimming: 9 bases; junction bases outside the gene matches: 13. Germline V lookup: CDR1 SGHDT, CDR2 YYEEEE. The CDR3 runs to 16 residues. CDR3 in DNA: TGTGCCAGCAGGTTTAGCGGGAGGGCCGATTATGTTGAGCAGTTCTTC. It is translated as CASRFSGRADYVEQFF. Variable domain in full (rest from reference TRBV5-6 and TRBJ2-1): DAGVTQSPTHLIKTRGQQVTLRCSPKSGHDTVSWYQQALGQGPQFIFQYYEEEERQRGNFPDRFSGHQFPNYSSELNVNALLLGDSALYLCASRFSGRADYVEQFFGPGTRLTVL.

The chain is built from TRBV4-1 and TRBJ1-1, with D possibly TRBD1 on 5 matching bases. V was pared by 2 bases and J by 7 bases, with 14 bases between. This CDR3 has 14 residues. Per germline, CDR1 MGHRA and CDR2 YSYEKL. This chain's CDR3 is CASSQRPGTDEAFF. DNA for the CDR3: TGCGCCAGCAGCCAAAGGCCCGGGACGGATGAAGCTTTCTTT.

The gene calls are TRBV7-8 and TRBJ2-5, with D hard to call. This CDR3 has 13 amino acids. V shed 1 base and J shed 5 bases, with 8 bases lying between them. Germline CDR1 reads SGHVS; CDR2 reads FQNEAQ. CDR3: CASSLVLGETQYF. The CDR3 DNA is TGTGCCAGCAGCTTAGTTTTGGGGGAGACCCAGTACTTC.

CDR3 residues: CASSLTGVLSGNTIYF. CDR3 in DNA: TGTGCCAGCAGCTTGACAGGGGTCCTCTCTGGAAACACCATATATTTT. The gene calls are TRBV7-2 and TRBJ1-3; 8 bases map to TRBD1. Looked up from germline, CDR1 is SGHTA and CDR2 is FQGNSA. The length of the CDR3 is 16 residues. The trim removed 3 bases at V and 0 bases at J, leaving 4 bases unmatched.